The 9 T cell receptor beta chains given below trace back to one sample, sequenced in a study of blood T cell repertoires in COVID-19. Profiling relied on immunoSEQ multiplex PCR, and the TCRdb table lists in-frame clones only, not all of them. This sample has about 100,000 clones, with around four fifths found just once. Sequenced: peripheral blood. These receptors all stem from a woman aged 70-85 years with acute or convalescent COVID-19.

The CDR3 DNA follows: TGTGCCAGTAGTATCGGCCAGGGACAAGATACGCAGTATTTT. It specifies CASSIGQGQDTQYF. V usage is TRBV19 and J usage is TRBJ2-3, with a weak D call TRBD1 (6 bases). Trimming removed 3 bases at V and 5 bases at J, with 12 bases between. The CDR3 is 14 residues long. The V gene's germline CDR1 is LNHDA and CDR2 SQIVND (reference sequence).

CDR3 sequence reads: CASSTLWESEKGTQYF. The CDR3 DNA follows: TGTGCCAGTAGTACCCTCTGGGAGTCCGAGAAAGGTACGCAGTATTTT. The chain is built from TRBV19 and TRBJ2-3; maybe TRBD2 (5 bases). Germline loops: CDR1 LNHDA, CDR2 SQIVND (reference sequence). Trimming took 4 bases from V and 8 from J, leaving 22 bases between them. This CDR3 contains 16 residues.

This chain uses TRBV6-1 with TRBJ1-2; no reliable D call. CDR1 MNHNS and CDR2 SASEGT come from the germline V gene. CDR3 length: 14 amino acids. Trimming took 1 base from V and 7 from J, leaving 13 bases between them. CDR3 in DNA: TGTGCCAGCAGTGAAGGCGGGCGGTTCGGTGGCTACACCTTC. Translated: CASSEGGRFGGYTF.

The chain recombines TRBV19 with TRBJ2-6; tentatively, D is TRBD2 (6 bases). Germline V gene lookup returns CDR1 LNHDA and CDR2 SQIVND (reference sequence). CDR3 size: 16 residues. The germline V and J ends were trimmed by 6 bases and 7 bases, with 19 bases remaining between them. The CDR3 loop is CASRALAEGGANVLTF. The DNA for the CDR3 is TGTGCCAGTAGGGCACTCGCGGAGGGAGGAGCCAACGTCCTGACTTTC.

The chain has TRBV19 and TRBJ1-5, with a tentative D call TRBD1 (6 bases). This CDR3 has 13 residues. V was trimmed by 7 bases and J by 4 bases, leaving 11 bases between them. From germline, CDR1 is LNHDA and CDR2 SQIVND (reference sequence). CDR3 in amino acids: CASTSGVNQPQHF. DNA for the CDR3: TGTGCCAGTACCTCAGGGGTAAATCAGCCCCAGCATTTT.

The V and J genes are TRBV28 and TRBJ1-5, with D perhaps TRBD1 (6 bases). Per germline, CDR1 MDHEN and CDR2 SYDVKM. This CDR3 is built from 17 residues. V lost 0 bases and J lost 11, with 23 bases in between. CDR3 DNA sequence: TGTGCCAGCAGTTTATGGGGTGGGAGACAGGTGATTTGGGCCCAGCATTTT. It codes for CASSLWGGRQVIWAQHF.

The chain recombines TRBV3-1 (or the pseudogene TRBV3-2) with TRBJ2-5; TRBD1 matches at 7 bases. V lost 2 bases, J lost 5 bases, and 5 bases stayed unmatched. This CDR3 is 14 amino acids long. Looked up from germline, CDR1 is LGHDT and CDR2 is YNNKEL (reference sequence). CDR3 bases: TGTGCCAGCAGCCAATGGGGACAGCCCGAGACCCAGTACTTC. The encoded protein is CASSQWGQPETQYF.

The CDR3 DNA sequence: TGCGCCAGCAGTGCGGGGGTCGGGGAGCTGTTTTTT. It translates to CASSAGVGELFF. The J gene is TRBJ2-2, the V gene TRBV10-1; TRBD2 is a possible D gene (6 bases). Deletions cut 4 bases from V and 7 bases from J, with 7 bases between. The CDR3 is 12 amino acids. From germline, CDR1 is WNHNN and CDR2 SYGVQD (reference sequence).

The V gene is TRBV9, the J gene TRBJ1-5; D possibly corresponds to TRBD1 (5 bases). This CDR3 is 14 amino acids long. Germline CDR1 and CDR2: SGDLS and YYNGEE. V was trimmed by 0 bases and J by 6 bases, leaving 10 bases between them. The DNA for the CDR3 is TGTGCCAGCAGCGTAGGGGGGGGAGGTCAGCCCCAGCATTTT. It codes for CASSVGGGGQPQHF.